This T cell receptor beta chain was obtained from a study of cytomegalovirus exposure and HLA in healthy donors. Germline V gene data show CDR1 as MNHEY and CDR2 as SMNVEV (reference sequence). The CDR3 loop spans 15 amino acids. Trimming removed 3 bases from V and 6 bases from J; junction bases left unmatched: 7. PCR involved 60 Vbeta and 13 Jbeta primers. Repertoires were generated with immunoSEQ multiplex PCR, while TCRdb's copy carries only in-frame clones and drops some. The table lists roughly 130,000 clones, around 77% of them singletons. The chain links TRBV27 to TRBJ1-4; 7 bases align to TRBD1. Sample: PBMCs. This receptor was identified in a young man in good health and CMV-seronegative. The CDR3 is CASSLATGIHEKLFF. The CDR3 nucleotides are TGTGCCAGCAGTTTGGCGACAGGGATTCATGAAAAACTGTTTTTT. Full variable domain (missing parts from reference TRBV27 and TRBJ1-4): EAQVTQNPRYLITVTGKKLTVTCSQNMNHEYMSWYRQDPGLGLRQIYYSMNVEVTDKGDVPEGYKVSRKEKRNFPLILESPSPNQTSLYFCASSLATGIHEKLFFGSGTQLSVL.